This T cell receptor (beta chain) was identified during a study of cytomegalovirus exposure and HLA in healthy donors. PCR amplification relied on 60 Vbeta primers (plus 13 Jbeta primers). Assay used: immunoSEQ multiplex PCR; TCRdb lists only in-frame clones, some missing. The data contain fewer than 250,000 clones, over 75% of them singletons. Study-wide results and limits: A cluster of highly shared sequence variants was likely a sequencing artifact. The study designated about 160 TCR beta chains cytomegalovirus-associated. TCR beta chains associated with HLA were, in a later analysis, more clonally expanded than equally common others. In a later analysis, TCR beta V- and J-gene trimming showed a link to a missense DCLRE1C variant.

Points on this clone: No antigen is known for it.

This CDR3 comprises 13 residues. In germline, CDR1 is SNHLY, CDR2 FYNNEI. The V end lost 8 bases, the J end lost 6 bases, and 17 bases lay between the germline ends. The chain recombines TRBV2 with TRBJ2-7; TRBD1 might be the D (6 bases). The specimen sequenced was PBMCs. The sequence came from a girl aged 2-10 years in good health and CMV-seronegative. This CDR3 reads CASLGLQGPEQYF. The CDR3 coding sequence is TGTGCCAGCCTGGGATTACAGGGCCCCGAGCAGTACTTC.